This T cell receptor (beta chain) was documented in a study of blood T cell repertoires in COVID-19. Across the study: Researchers got acute and convalescent COVID-19 samples from the United States, Italy and Spain. T cells, B-cell-depleted T cells, or PBMCs supplied cDNA or gDNA.

Original analysis: The authors estimated nucleated cell counts from reference gene primer amplification. Generated by immunoSEQ multiplex PCR, the TCRdb table keeps only in-frame clones and is missing some. V and J calls and clone size come straight from that table; D and trimming were deduced from the DNA. Here the sample spans fewer than 700,000 clones, less than 90% being singletons. CDR1 is MDHEN and CDR2 is SYDVKM in the germline V gene. V was trimmed by 4 bases and J by 4 bases, leaving 10 bases between them. The CDR3 length is 13 residues. In Seattle, patients joined the study during active infection and were tracked longitudinally.

Specimen: peripheral blood. This chain connects TRBV28 to TRBJ2-5, with D possibly matching TRBD1 (6 bases). The TCR was taken from a woman between 45 and 60 years old with COVID-19, enrolled during active disease. The CDR3 coding sequence is TGTGCCAGCAGTTCGGACAGTGGAGAGACCCAGTACTTC. Its protein is CASSSDSGETQYF.